These 21 T cell receptor beta chains were all obtained from the same sample, sequenced in a study of vaccination effects on CD4 cells after COVID-19. Their target antigens are unknown. When 10 to 11 days of culture had elapsed, CD4+ T cells were isolated. Each participant was given two doses of one vaccine (BNT162b2 or mRNA-1273). The assay was immunoSEQ multiplex PCR, and TCRdb's table has in-frame clones only and misses some. This table holds approximately 29,000 clones, 74% found once. The sample here was CD4+ T cells from PBMCs cultured without peptide, taken after COVID-19 vaccination. The receptor source for this set is a human donor who received a COVID-19 vaccine.

This clone was counted between two and nine times. V is TRBV20-1 and J is TRBJ2-1, with 7 bases fitting TRBD2. The V gene's germline CDR1 is DFQATT and CDR2 SNEGSKA (reference sequence). After removal of 3 bases from V and 5 bases from J, the junction contained 7 bases not matched to a gene. The CDR3 is made up of 14 amino acids. The CDR3 here is CSASPASGNNEQFF. In DNA, the CDR3 is TGCAGTGCTAGTCCGGCTAGCGGAAACAATGAGCAGTTCTTC.

The chain recombines TRBV2 with TRBJ1-3, with D hard to call. Trimming stripped 3 bases from V and 0 bases from J, with 6 bases between. CDR1 is SNHLY, CDR2 FYNNEI, per germline. The CDR3 totals 14 residues. In nucleotides, the CDR3 is TGTGCCAGCAGTGATCAGGTCTCTGGAAACACCATATATTTT. As protein: CASSDQVSGNTIYF. Using reference TRBV2 and TRBJ1-3 for the parts outside the CDR3, the full variable domain is EPEVTQTPSHQVTQMGQEVILRCVPISNHLYFYWYRQILGQKVEFLVSFYNNEISEKSEIFDDQFSVERPDGSNFTLKIRSTKLEDSAMYFCASSDQVSGNTIYFGEGSWLTVV.

This chain connects TRBV3-1 (or the pseudogene TRBV3-2) to TRBJ2-5; D is possibly TRBD1 or TRBD2 (5 bases each). Trimming cost V 4 bases and J 2 bases, with 11 bases left between them. The CDR3 length is 14 residues. Germline CDR1 is LGHDT and CDR2 is YNNKEL (reference sequence). DNA for the CDR3: TGTGCCAGCAGCCTTGGGACCGCGCAAGAGACCCAGTACTTC. Translating it yields CASSLGTAQETQYF.

The gene calls are TRBV6-5 and TRBJ2-7; D not certain. V gave up 8 bases and J gave up 1 base, with 3 bases separating them. Germline values: CDR1 MNHEY, CDR2 SVGAGI. This CDR3 has 10 amino acids. The CDR3 nucleotides are TGTGCCAGCGGGTCCTACGAGCAGTACTTC. Encoded protein: CASGSYEQYF.

This chain links TRBV7-8 with TRBJ1-1; no definite D call. The CDR3 sequence is 16 residues long. The V gene's germline CDR1 is SGHVS and CDR2 FQNEAQ. V lost 1 base, J lost 4 bases, and 16 bases lay in between. CDR3 protein: CASSLGVVFGSTEAFF. The CDR3 coding sequence is TGTGCCAGCAGCTTAGGGGTTGTGTTCGGAAGCACTGAAGCTTTCTTT.

The chain is built from TRBV19 and TRBJ1-2; 10 bases match TRBD1. Germline V gene sequence: CDR1 LNHDA, CDR2 SQIVND (reference sequence). V gave up 4 bases and J gave up 4 bases; unmatched junction bases: 3. The CDR3 spans 14 residues. CDR3 coding DNA: TGTGCCAGTAGTACGACAGGGGGCGGCTATGGCTACACCTTC. Encoded protein: CASSTTGGGYGYTF.

This clone showed up just once. The V gene is TRBV4-3, the J gene TRBJ2-1; D may be TRBD2 (7 bases). Per the germline V gene, CDR1 is LGHNA and CDR2 is YSLEER. Trimming left V 4 bases short and J 3 bases short, with 13 bases between. The CDR3 consists of 15 residues. The CDR3 region is CASSRGGGRYNEQFF. The CDR3, as DNA: TGCGCCAGCAGCCGAGGGGGGGGGCGCTACAATGAGCAGTTCTTC.

This clone has a single count. V is TRBV11-1 and J is TRBJ1-2, with D uncertain. This CDR3 spans 14 amino acids. V lost 3 bases, J lost 2 bases, and 10 bases lay in between. Germline CDR1 SGHAT, CDR2 FQDESV (reference sequence). Here the CDR3 reads CASSFSKGNYGYTF. In nucleotides, the CDR3 is TGTGCCAGCAGCTTTAGTAAGGGAAACTATGGCTACACCTTC.

The J gene is TRBJ2-3, the V gene TRBV20-1; 8 bases are a match to TRBD2. Trimming took 3 bases from V and 4 from J; bases not matched to a gene: 6. The CDR3 loop spans 14 amino acids. Germline lookup yields CDR1 DFQATT and CDR2 SNEGSKA (reference sequence). CDR3 sequence (DNA): TGCAGTGCTAGTAACCTAGCGGGCGCAGATACGCAGTATTTT. This gives the protein CSASNLAGADTQYF.

A single count supports this clone. The V and J genes are TRBV28 and TRBJ1-5; the D is unclear. The CDR3 length is 11 residues. Trimming left V 6 bases short and J 3 bases short, with 3 bases between. CDR1 and CDR2 from the germline V gene are MDHEN and SYDVKM. Here the CDR3 reads CASSTNQPQHF. CDR3 nucleotides: TGTGCCAGCAGCACCAATCAGCCCCAGCATTTT. Supplemented by reference TRBV28 and TRBJ1-5, the full variable domain reads DVKVTQSSRYLVKRTGEKVFLECVQDMDHENMFWYRQDPGLGLRLIYFSYDVKMKEKGDIPEGYSVSREKKERFSLILESASTNQTSMYLCASSTNQPQHFGDGTRLSIL.

J is TRBJ1-6 and V is TRBV21-1; TRBD1 is the table's D call and was not checked against the DNA. TRBV21-1 is a documented pseudogene. CDR3 length equals 20 residues. CDR3 region: CASSGRDRALYFSYNSPLHF. CDR3 nucleotides: TGTGCCAGCAGCGGTCGGGACAGGGCCCTATATTTTTCTTATAATTCACCCCTCCACTTT.

This clone was found a few times. V gene TRBV4-2 combines with J gene TRBJ1-5; D not resolved. Trimming shortened V by 0 bases and J by 1 base, and 10 bases separated the two germline ends. Germline V lookup: CDR1 LGHNA, CDR2 YNFKEQ. CDR3 length equals 16 residues. CDR3 DNA sequence: TGTGCCAGCAGCCAAGATGGTGGGCAGAGCAATCAGCCCCAGCATTTT. It translates to CASSQDGGQSNQPQHF.

The chain has TRBV28 and TRBJ1-6; 7 nucleotides align to TRBD1. Germline CDR1 and CDR2: MDHEN and SYDVKM. CDR3 length: 15 residues. V gave up 2 bases and J gave up 7 bases; unmatched junction bases: 5. The DNA for the CDR3 is TGTGCCAGCAGTTTAGAACAGGGGCCAAATTCACCCCTCCACTTT. This gives the protein CASSLEQGPNSPLHF.

The chain carries TRBV7-9 and TRBJ1-4; no definite D call. Trimming stripped 1 base from V and 10 bases from J, with 7 bases between. The CDR3 is 12 amino acids. The germline gives CDR1 SEHNR, CDR2 FQNEAQ (reference sequence). The CDR3 loop is CASSLVPGKLFF. The CDR3 DNA is TGTGCCAGCAGCTTAGTTCCCGGAAAACTGTTTTTT.

The J gene is TRBJ2-3, the V gene TRBV10-3, with 9 bases lining up with TRBD1. The V gene end was trimmed by 10 bases and the J gene end by 4 bases; junction bases not matched to a gene: 9. The CDR3 length is 14 residues. Germline V gene data show CDR1 as ENHRY and CDR2 as SYGVKD. The CDR3 DNA follows: TGTGCCAGCGCCGGGACAGGGTTTCCAGATACGCAGTATTTT. Amino acids: CASAGTGFPDTQYF.

The chain is built from TRBV7-3 and TRBJ2-3; D is unclear. The CDR3 contains 13 residues. Germline CDR1 is SGHTA and CDR2 is FQGTGA. V gave up 4 bases and J gave up 0 bases, with 5 bases separating them. This chain's CDR3 is CASSYGSTDTQYF. The CDR3 DNA is TGTGCCAGCAGCTACGGTAGCACAGATACGCAGTATTTT.

The rearrangement uses TRBV10-3 and TRBJ2-1; D is possibly TRBD1 or TRBD2 (5 bases each). Trimming shortened V by 11 bases and J by 7 bases, and 21 bases separated the two germline ends. This CDR3 spans 14 amino acids. Germline-derived CDR1 and CDR2 are ENHRY and SYGVKD. CDR3: CALRGTFEGNEQFF. CDR3 in DNA: TGTGCCCTCCGTGGGACCTTTGAAGGAAATGAGCAGTTCTTC.

This clone was observed once. The chain carries TRBV29-1 and TRBJ2-1; unclear D gene. The CDR3 has 11 residues. V lost 2 bases to trimming and J lost 6 bases, with 5 bases between them. Germline lookup yields CDR1 SQVTM and CDR2 ANQGSEA. CDR3 DNA sequence: TGCAGCGTTGAACGGCCCAATGAGCAGTTCTTC. Protein sequence: CSVERPNEQFF.

Here the CDR3 DNA reads TGTGCCAGCAGCCCTAGACAAGAGACCCAGTACTTC. As protein: CASSPRQETQYF. The J gene is TRBJ2-5, the V gene TRBV7-9; no clear D gene. Germline assignment: CDR1 SEHNR and CDR2 FQNEAQ (reference sequence). With 5 bases removed from V and 2 bases from J, the gap between germline ends came to 6 bases. The CDR3 sequence is 12 residues long.

The V call is TRBV19, the J call TRBJ1-2; D gene unclear. Germline lookup yields CDR1 LNHDA and CDR2 SQIVND (reference sequence). This CDR3 region has 14 residues. V was trimmed by 3 bases and J by 7 bases, leaving 15 bases between them. The CDR3 reads CASSISAAEGGYTF. The CDR3 DNA follows: TGTGCCAGTAGTATTTCAGCAGCTGAGGGTGGCTACACCTTC.

The gene calls are TRBV21-1 and TRBJ1-2. TRBV21-1 is a recognized pseudogene. This CDR3 spans 18 amino acids. In DNA, the CDR3 is TGTGCCAGCAGCAAATTCGCGAGGGCTCGCCGTGACTTCTATGGCTACACCTTC. Protein: CASSKFARARRDFYGYTF.